Listed below are T cell receptor beta chains from one sample, sequenced in a study of beta chain features in type 1 diabetes. Data came from immunoSEQ multiplex PCR; TCRdb stores just in-frame clones and leaves some out. The table shows approximately 150,000 clones, with 8% to 13% occurring only once. The sequenced sample consisted of naive CD4+ T cells from blood. These receptors all come from a man younger than 35 in good health. Each CDR3 is given without its conserved first and last residue.

v_call	cdr3_aa
TRBV4-2	ASSQDLGAAGNTIY
TRBV4-1	ASSQLTTGDGYT
TRBV7-9	ASSLATPSGGVGEDTQY
TRBV18	ASSPPSGGYYEQY
TRBV15	ATSRPLAGGLTDTQY
TRBV7-9	ASIRTGRIDTQY
TRBV7-9	ASRSDKPNGYT
TRBV7-2	ASSIVSGRETRY
TRBV30	AWGGVSTEAF
TRBV10-3	AIGPGGRMNTEAF
TRBV4-3	ASGLMGGDSNQPQH
TRBV7-3	ASSSGGTDTQY
TRBV9	ASSVEPTGGLNSPLH
TRBV4-2	ASSQAGTGVNGYT
TRBV27	ASSRDRGNTEAF
TRBV7-7	ASSSGLSGNTIY
TRBV7-2	ASSPLSYEQY
TRBV28	ASSGMDSAYGYT
TRBV7-6	ASSQDSNQPQH
TRBV6-6	ASRLAGLKAQY
TRBV4-3	ASSQSAAGAYEQY
TRBV29-1	SVGGRAEDTQY
TRBV19	ASSTTGIQPQH
TRBV7-2	ASSFTPPDTQY
TRBV5-1	ASSLGGGTGNEQF
TRBV5-8	ASSIRLIEAGELF
TRBV19	ASSKEGASYEQY
TRBV27	ASSLWRAGGSYNEQF
TRBV21-1	ASSWPNYEQY
TRBV5-6	ASSLAYRGPLEQY
TRBV4-3	ASSQAGQNTGELF
TRBV7-3	ASSPGHSGYEQY
TRBV18	ASSPQTNEKLF
TRBV7-2	ASSPQRGGRETQY
TRBV10-3	AIRGGATDTQY
TRBV7-9	ASSLVASYNEQF
TRBV2	ASSYQFPLH
TRBV7-6	ASSLAGGGSYT
TRBV6-1	ASTPGQVTYEQY
TRBV5-5	ASSYTNNEQF
TRBV7-2	ASSLSMAGETQY
TRBV4-1	ASSPSGEKQF
TRBV6-1	ASSEAWGSGLSYEQY
TRBV30	AWSVLGGPAF
TRBV7-2	ASSQTRGSTGELF
TRBV25-1	ASSKDRGRLGELF
TRBV7-2	ASRIVGQGSKNTEAF
TRBV19	ASRGRVNQPQH
TRBV5-6	ASSSRGTTPEAF
TRBV30	AWNGGPSIQY
TRBV7-2	ASKVGSGNQPQH
TRBV6-1	ASRARTGTYNEQF
TRBV29-1	SVSPDRVGDTQY
TRBV9	ASSASGGYTDTQY
TRBV27	ASIARGGDQPQH
TRBV9	ASTMGGLAGIGELF
TRBV18	ASARGASSYEQY
TRBV5-5	ASSPRQGGTGELF
TRBV5-6	ASSSRLQGQPYGYT
TRBV4-1	ASSQDKGQGRTPQH